Listed below are T cell receptor beta chains from one sample, sequenced in a study of CD8+ T cells in alopecia areata. Produced via immunoSEQ multiplex PCR; TCRdb's table is partial and in-frame only. The sample has about 150,000 clones, 40% to 65% seen once; the top ten hold just under 20%. The input for sequencing was CD8+ T cells sorted from blood, taken at week 0. The source of these receptors is a human donor with alopecia areata. CDR3s include the opening cysteine and the closing phenylalanine or tryptophan. Fields, in order: J gene, V gene, CDR3 protein.

>TRBJ2-1|TRBV29-1
CSAERGGPNEQFF
>TRBJ2-1|TRBV7-3
CASSLGTSGYNEQFF
>TRBJ2-5|TRBV9
CASSLGGWETQYF
>TRBJ2-7|TRBV27
CATAGQTYEQYF
>TRBJ2-1|TRBV2
CASRGDQGTPHYNEQFF
>TRBJ1-1|TRBV27
CASSFVGATEAFF
>TRBJ1-1|TRBV29-1
CSVSGGVSMNTEAFF
>TRBJ1-2|TRBV5-1
CASSSREGQSYGYTF
>TRBJ1-1|TRBV11-2
CASSLGTQGPTEAFF
>TRBJ1-1|TRBV29-1
CSVSENTEAFF
>TRBJ1-4|TRBV30
CAWSDNEKLFF
>TRBJ1-1|TRBV29-1
CSVPGTGIMTEAFF
>TRBJ2-3|TRBV7-9
CASSQTGNSDTQYF
>TRBJ1-5|TRBV30
CAWSEGANNQPQHF
>TRBJ2-3|TRBV6-1
CASREGSGGHTDTQYF
>TRBJ2-3|TRBV19
CASSTRHRTDTQYF
>TRBJ2-7|TRBV11-2
CASSLQFREDEQYF
>TRBJ2-6|TRBV30
CAWSGYGGSGANVLTF
>TRBJ1-1|TRBV6-7
CASSYRTGDHKAFF
>TRBJ2-1|TRBV7-9
CASSQQGGNEQFF
>TRBJ1-1|TRBV7-9
CASSLGTGLEAFF
>TRBJ1-2|TRBV9
CASSVGTSQSYGYTF
>TRBJ1-2|TRBV6-5
CASSPIGTAEHGYTF
>TRBJ2-7|TRBV13
CASSSGTGGHEQYF
>TRBJ2-2|TRBV5-1
CASSSGLAESSAGELFF
>TRBJ1-1|TRBV9
CASSVNPEAFF
>TRBJ1-5|TRBV19
CASSNLDQPQHF
>TRBJ1-2|TRBV29-1
CSVGLDNDYGYTF
>TRBJ1-2|TRBV29-1
CSVGDGYTF
>TRBJ2-5|TRBV7-2
CASSLPRELGKETQYF
>TRBJ1-2|TRBV7-3
CASSPSRTDNYGYTF
>TRBJ1-1|TRBV30
CACPGSTNTEAFF
>TRBJ1-3|TRBV9
CASSPRSSGNTIYF
>TRBJ2-7|TRBV29-1
CSVGGGRSYEQYF
>TRBJ2-7|TRBV4-3
CASSQDRVGSYEQYF
>TRBJ1-1|TRBV4-3
CASSQDHQGAAEAFF
>TRBJ1-2|TRBV4-3
CASSQERGSRGYTF
>TRBJ2-3|TRBV6-6
CASSYESGPDTQYF
>TRBJ2-7|TRBV29-1
CSAIRMGTYEQYF
>TRBJ1-2|TRBV2
CASRGPGYTF